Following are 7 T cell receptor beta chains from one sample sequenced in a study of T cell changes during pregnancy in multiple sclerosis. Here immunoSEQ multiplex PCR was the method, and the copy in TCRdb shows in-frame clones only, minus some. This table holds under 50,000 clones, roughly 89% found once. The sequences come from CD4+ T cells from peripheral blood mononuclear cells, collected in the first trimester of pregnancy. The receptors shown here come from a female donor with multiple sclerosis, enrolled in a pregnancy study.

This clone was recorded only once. As DNA, the CDR3 is TGTGCCAGCAGCTTAGTCGGACTAGCGGCAGTAACCCCTAAGTCCTACAATGAGCAGTTCTTC. It encodes CASSLVGLAAVTPKSYNEQFF. The chain is built from TRBV7-6 and TRBJ2-1, with 10 bases that match TRBD2. CDR3 length equals 21 residues. V lost 1 base, J lost 1 base, and 16 bases stayed unmatched. Per the germline V gene, CDR1 is SGHVS and CDR2 is FNYEAQ.

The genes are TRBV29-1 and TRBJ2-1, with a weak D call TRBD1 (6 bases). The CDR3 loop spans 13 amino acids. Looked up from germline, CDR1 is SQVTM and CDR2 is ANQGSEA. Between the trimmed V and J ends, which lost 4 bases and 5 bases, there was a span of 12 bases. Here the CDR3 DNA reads TGCAGCGTTGTGACTCACAGGGACAATGAGCAGTTCTTC. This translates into CSVVTHRDNEQFF.

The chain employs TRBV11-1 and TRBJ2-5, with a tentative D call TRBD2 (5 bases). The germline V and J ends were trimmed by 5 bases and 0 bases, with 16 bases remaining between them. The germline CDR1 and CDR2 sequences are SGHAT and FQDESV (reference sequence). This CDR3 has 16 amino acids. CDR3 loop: CASSGPPPGYQETQYF. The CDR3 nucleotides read TGTGCCAGCAGCGGGCCTCCCCCGGGGTACCAAGAGACCCAGTACTTC.

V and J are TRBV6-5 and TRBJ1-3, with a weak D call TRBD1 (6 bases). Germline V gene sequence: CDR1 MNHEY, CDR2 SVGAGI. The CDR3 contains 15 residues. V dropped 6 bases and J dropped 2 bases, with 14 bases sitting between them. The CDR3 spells CASRTRAGAGNTIYF. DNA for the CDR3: TGTGCCAGCAGAACAAGAGCAGGGGCTGGAAACACCATATATTTT.

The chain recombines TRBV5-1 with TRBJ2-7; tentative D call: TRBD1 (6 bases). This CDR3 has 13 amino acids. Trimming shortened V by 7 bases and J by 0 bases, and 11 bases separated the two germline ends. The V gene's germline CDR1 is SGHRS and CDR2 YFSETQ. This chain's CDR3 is CASGTPSSYEQYF. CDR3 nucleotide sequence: TGCGCCAGCGGGACACCTTCCTCCTACGAGCAGTACTTC.

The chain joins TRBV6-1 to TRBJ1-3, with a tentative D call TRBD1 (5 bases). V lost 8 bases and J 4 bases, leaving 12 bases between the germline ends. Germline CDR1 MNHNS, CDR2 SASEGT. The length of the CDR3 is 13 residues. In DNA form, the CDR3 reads TGTGCCAGCGGCAGGGAAGTGGGAAACACCATATATTTT. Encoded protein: CASGREVGNTIYF.

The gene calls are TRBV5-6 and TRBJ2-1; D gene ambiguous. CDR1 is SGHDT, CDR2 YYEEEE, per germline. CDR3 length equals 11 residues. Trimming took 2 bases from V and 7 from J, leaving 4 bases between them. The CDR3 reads CASSFKNEQFF. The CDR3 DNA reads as TGTGCCAGCAGCTTTAAAAATGAGCAGTTCTTC.